This is a list of T cell receptor beta chains from one sample in a study of identical twins. TCRdb used MiXCR to reprocess the 5' RACE reads, holding one entry per CDR3 protein. The repertoire holds about 690,000 distinct CDR3 sequences, with 21% as singletons. These same records also appear under a second study, on T cells expressing NK-cell markers.

Source material: PBMCs. These receptors originate from a young woman in good health. Both conserved end residues are part of each CDR3. A D gene is named only where the DNA matches it firmly. Size is omitted from some rows. Given values are once, few, many or a class for expanded clones.

v_call: TRBV12-3/TRBV12-4; clone_size: .; j_call: TRBJ2-2; d_call: .; cdr3_nt: TGTGCCAGCACCAAGGGACGGCTGAACACCGGGGAGCTGTTTTTT; cdr3_aa: CASTKGRLNTGELFF
v_call: TRBV5-1; clone_size: .; j_call: TRBJ2-7; d_call: .; cdr3_nt: TGCGCCAGCAGCCAAGCCGGGACTGGTTACGAGCAGTACTTC; cdr3_aa: CASSQAGTGYEQYF
v_call: TRBV12-3/TRBV12-4; clone_size: many; j_call: TRBJ2-2; d_call: .; cdr3_nt: TGTGCCAGCAGGACCGCAGGGACCGGGGAGCTGTTTTTT; cdr3_aa: CASRTAGTGELFF
v_call: TRBV15; clone_size: few; j_call: TRBJ2-1; d_call: TRBD2; cdr3_nt: TGTGCCACCAGCCCCCGGACTAGCGGGAGTTGGAATGAGCAGTTCTTC; cdr3_aa: CATSPRTSGSWNEQFF
v_call: TRBV29-1; clone_size: .; j_call: TRBJ2-7; d_call: .; cdr3_nt: TGCAGCGTTGAAGGACTGGAGGGGGCGAGGTCGTACGAGCAGTACTTC; cdr3_aa: CSVEGLEGARSYEQYF
v_call: TRBV20-1; clone_size: .; j_call: TRBJ2-7; d_call: .; cdr3_nt: TGCAGTGCCGCCAAGGCCCGACTCTCCTACGAGCAGTACTTC; cdr3_aa: CSAAKARLSYEQYF
v_call: TRBV2; clone_size: .; j_call: TRBJ2-4; d_call: .; cdr3_nt: TGTGCCAGCAGCCGCCCGAACCCCTTCAAAAACATTCAGTACTTC; cdr3_aa: CASSRPNPFKNIQYF
v_call: TRBV5-1; clone_size: few; j_call: TRBJ2-1; d_call: .; cdr3_nt: TGCGCCAGCAGCTTCGCCCTCTACAATGAGCAGTTCTTC; cdr3_aa: CASSFALYNEQFF
v_call: TRBV20-1; clone_size: few; j_call: TRBJ2-7; d_call: .; cdr3_nt: TGCAGTGCTACCGTGGGAGAGCAGTACTTC; cdr3_aa: CSATVGEQYF
v_call: TRBV12-3/TRBV12-4; clone_size: few; j_call: TRBJ1-6; d_call: TRBD1; cdr3_nt: TGTGCCAGCAGTCCCACCCGACAGGGTTCCTATAATTCACCCCTCCACTTT; cdr3_aa: CASSPTRQGSYNSPLHF
v_call: TRBV20-1; clone_size: few; j_call: TRBJ1-1; d_call: .; cdr3_nt: TGCAGTGCTAGAGACCTCCGCTCGCTGAACACTGAAGCTTTCTTT; cdr3_aa: CSARDLRSLNTEAFF
v_call: TRBV20-1; clone_size: .; j_call: TRBJ2-7; d_call: TRBD1; cdr3_nt: TGCAGTGCGACCCCCAGGGGGCTAGTCCACGAGCAGTACTTC; cdr3_aa: CSATPRGLVHEQYF
v_call: TRBV5-6; clone_size: few; j_call: TRBJ1-1; d_call: .; cdr3_nt: TGTGCCAGCAGCTTGATGGGGCTCGGGAACACTGAAGCTTTCTTT; cdr3_aa: CASSLMGLGNTEAFF
v_call: TRBV20-1; clone_size: many; j_call: TRBJ1-2; d_call: TRBD1; cdr3_nt: TGCAGTGCTCAGGGGACAGGGGGAAGCTATGGCTACACCTTC; cdr3_aa: CSAQGTGGSYGYTF
v_call: TRBV27; clone_size: few; j_call: TRBJ1-1; d_call: TRBD1; cdr3_nt: TGTGCCAGCAGTTCCGGACAGGGAACCCCGGGTTTT; cdr3_aa: CASSSGQGTPGF
v_call: TRBV7-2; clone_size: .; j_call: TRBJ2-2; d_call: .; cdr3_nt: TGTGCCAGCAGCAGGAATACAGCCGGGGAGCTGTTTTTT; cdr3_aa: CASSRNTAGELFF
v_call: TRBV6-4; clone_size: few; j_call: TRBJ2-3; d_call: .; cdr3_nt: TGTGCCAGCAGTGCCGACCATACCACAGATACGCAGTATTTT; cdr3_aa: CASSADHTTDTQYF
v_call: TRBV20-1; clone_size: few; j_call: TRBJ2-6; d_call: .; cdr3_nt: TGCAGTGCTAGTATCGACTCTGGGGCCAACGTCCTGACTTTC; cdr3_aa: CSASIDSGANVLTF
v_call: TRBV20-1; clone_size: .; j_call: TRBJ2-5; d_call: TRBD2; cdr3_nt: TGCAGTGCTAGAGGGGCCGTGGGGACTAGCGGGAGTAGGGAGACCCAGTACTTC; cdr3_aa: CSARGAVGTSGSRETQYF
v_call: TRBV3-1; clone_size: .; j_call: TRBJ1-2; d_call: TRBD1; cdr3_nt: TGTGCCAGCAGCACGGGACAGGGGATCTATGGCTACACCTTC; cdr3_aa: CASSTGQGIYGYTF
v_call: TRBV29-1; clone_size: many; j_call: TRBJ2-5; d_call: TRBD2; cdr3_nt: TGCAGCGTTCCGGAGTCTAGCGGTCTAGAGACCCAGTACTTC; cdr3_aa: CSVPESSGLETQYF
v_call: TRBV9; clone_size: many; j_call: TRBJ2-2; d_call: .; cdr3_nt: TGTGCCAGCAGCGTGGTTGACGGCCCGAACACCGGGGAGCTGTTTTTT; cdr3_aa: CASSVVDGPNTGELFF
v_call: TRBV5-1; clone_size: few; j_call: TRBJ2-3; d_call: TRBD2; cdr3_nt: TGCGCCAGCGGCTCTTGGACGGGAGGTACAGATACGCAGTATTTT; cdr3_aa: CASGSWTGGTDTQYF
v_call: TRBV2; clone_size: few; j_call: TRBJ2-1; d_call: TRBD2; cdr3_nt: TGTGCCAGCAGGGAAGCGGGAGGGTTGTCATACAATGAGCAGTTCTTC; cdr3_aa: CASREAGGLSYNEQFF
v_call: TRBV5-6; clone_size: many; j_call: TRBJ2-1; d_call: TRBD1; cdr3_nt: TGTGCCAGCAGCAGGACAGGGGGAACGAACAATGAGCAGTTCTTC; cdr3_aa: CASSRTGGTNNEQFF
v_call: TRBV5-5; clone_size: many; j_call: TRBJ2-2; d_call: .; cdr3_nt: TGTGCCACCCACCTTAGCTGGAAGAACACCGGGGAGCTGTTTTTT; cdr3_aa: CATHLSWKNTGELFF
v_call: TRBV12-3/TRBV12-4; clone_size: .; j_call: TRBJ2-1; d_call: TRBD2; cdr3_nt: TGTGCCAGCAGTTTAGCATACGGCGGGAGGGCCCGAAATGAGCAGTTCTTC; cdr3_aa: CASSLAYGGRARNEQFF
v_call: TRBV5-1; clone_size: many; j_call: TRBJ2-5; d_call: .; cdr3_nt: TGTGCCAGCAGTTTAGATCAAGAGACCCAGTACTTC; cdr3_aa: CASSLDQETQYF
v_call: TRBV5-1; clone_size: .; j_call: TRBJ2-3; d_call: .; cdr3_nt: TGCGCCAGCAGCCGGTCCGACCGCACAGATACGCAGTATTTT; cdr3_aa: CASSRSDRTDTQYF
v_call: TRBV7-6; clone_size: .; j_call: TRBJ2-7; d_call: .; cdr3_nt: TGTGCCAGCAGCCCCCAAACCGGGATCACAATTTACGAGCAGTACTTC; cdr3_aa: CASSPQTGITIYEQYF
v_call: TRBV7-6; clone_size: few; j_call: TRBJ2-5; d_call: .; cdr3_nt: TGTGCCAGCAGCTTAGGAACCCAAGTGACCCAGTACTTC; cdr3_aa: CASSLGTQVTQYF
v_call: TRBV20-1; clone_size: few; j_call: TRBJ2-1; d_call: TRBD2; cdr3_nt: TGCAGTGCTAGGACTAGCGGGGGGAATAATGAGCAGTTCTTC; cdr3_aa: CSARTSGGNNEQFF
v_call: TRBV7-9; clone_size: .; j_call: TRBJ2-1; d_call: TRBD2; cdr3_nt: TGTGCCAGCCTGTCCGGGGGGTACAATGAGCAGTTCTTC; cdr3_aa: CASLSGGYNEQFF
v_call: TRBV12-3/TRBV12-4; clone_size: .; j_call: TRBJ2-7; d_call: .; cdr3_nt: TGTGCCAGCAGCCCCCGGGGCGGGGCATCCTACGAGCAGTACTTC; cdr3_aa: CASSPRGGASYEQYF
v_call: TRBV29-1; clone_size: .; j_call: TRBJ2-7; d_call: .; cdr3_nt: TGCAGCGTACTATCGGGGTCCTCCTACGAGCAGTACTTC; cdr3_aa: CSVLSGSSYEQYF
v_call: TRBV7-8; clone_size: .; j_call: TRBJ1-1; d_call: .; cdr3_nt: TGTGCCAGCAGCTTAGGGGGGTACAGGTTATACACTGAAGCTTTCTTT; cdr3_aa: CASSLGGYRLYTEAFF
v_call: TRBV20-1; clone_size: .; j_call: TRBJ2-7; d_call: TRBD2; cdr3_nt: TGCAGTGCTATCGCGGGACTAGCGGGAGTGAAGCAGTACTTC; cdr3_aa: CSAIAGLAGVKQYF
v_call: TRBV10-2; clone_size: .; j_call: TRBJ1-5; d_call: .; cdr3_nt: TGCGCCAGCAGTGAGCGGGGGGTCCATCAGCCCCAGCATTTT; cdr3_aa: CASSERGVHQPQHF
v_call: TRBV29-1; clone_size: many; j_call: TRBJ2-3; d_call: .; cdr3_nt: TGCAGCGTGGAGGGGGCAGGAGGGGCAGATACGCAGTATTTT; cdr3_aa: CSVEGAGGADTQYF
v_call: TRBV6-2/TRBV6-3; clone_size: .; j_call: TRBJ2-1; d_call: .; cdr3_nt: TGTGCCAGCAGCCTGGGACACCGTCAGAATGAGCAGTTCTTC; cdr3_aa: CASSLGHRQNEQFF
v_call: TRBV24-1; clone_size: .; j_call: TRBJ2-1; d_call: .; cdr3_nt: TGTGCCACCAGTGACACCTCCGGGAGAACCTACAATGAGCAGTTCTTC; cdr3_aa: CATSDTSGRTYNEQFF
v_call: TRBV2; clone_size: .; j_call: TRBJ2-5; d_call: .; cdr3_nt: TGTGCCAGCAGTGCCTCTTACTCTGAGACCCAGTACTTC; cdr3_aa: CASSASYSETQYF
v_call: TRBV7-2; clone_size: many; j_call: TRBJ2-3; d_call: .; cdr3_nt: TGTGCCAGCAGCGATAGCGGCAAGGGTACAGATACGCAGTATTTT; cdr3_aa: CASSDSGKGTDTQYF
v_call: TRBV20-1; clone_size: many; j_call: TRBJ1-1; d_call: .; cdr3_nt: TGCAGTGCTAGCAGGGCGAACACTGAAGCTTTCTTT; cdr3_aa: CSASRANTEAFF
v_call: TRBV6-1; clone_size: many; j_call: TRBJ1-5; d_call: .; cdr3_nt: TGTGCCAGCACCCTGGGGCTCAATCAGCCCCAGCATTTT; cdr3_aa: CASTLGLNQPQHF
v_call: TRBV20-1; clone_size: many; j_call: TRBJ2-5; d_call: .; cdr3_nt: TGCAGTGCTCCGGACCCTAACGGGGAGACCCAGTACTTC; cdr3_aa: CSAPDPNGETQYF
v_call: TRBV10-3; clone_size: .; j_call: TRBJ2-5; d_call: TRBD2; cdr3_nt: TGTGCCATCAGTGGATTAGCGGGACGGGAGACCCAGTACTTC; cdr3_aa: CAISGLAGRETQYF
v_call: TRBV27; clone_size: many; j_call: TRBJ2-3; d_call: .; cdr3_nt: TGTGCCAGCAGTTCCTTAGCCAACCCAGATACGCAGTATTTT; cdr3_aa: CASSSLANPDTQYF
v_call: TRBV4-2; clone_size: few; j_call: TRBJ1-2; d_call: .; cdr3_nt: TGTGCCAGCAGCCAAGAACAGATTTTCTATGGCTACACCTTC; cdr3_aa: CASSQEQIFYGYTF
v_call: TRBV10-3; clone_size: .; j_call: TRBJ2-4; d_call: TRBD2; cdr3_nt: TGTGCCATCAGTGAGACTAGCGGGGGAAACATTCAGTACTTC; cdr3_aa: CAISETSGGNIQYF
v_call: TRBV12-3/TRBV12-4; clone_size: few; j_call: TRBJ2-1; d_call: .; cdr3_nt: TGTGCCAGCGTCCAACGCGGCCTATATAATGAGCAGTTCTTC; cdr3_aa: CASVQRGLYNEQFF
v_call: TRBV4-2; clone_size: .; j_call: TRBJ1-2; d_call: .; cdr3_nt: TGTGCCAGCAGCCAAGATCGAAGGGAAAGCTACACCTTC; cdr3_aa: CASSQDRRESYTF
v_call: TRBV10-3; clone_size: few; j_call: TRBJ1-1; d_call: .; cdr3_nt: TGTGCCATCAGTGAGGCCGGGAGAAGCACTGAAGCTTTCTTT; cdr3_aa: CAISEAGRSTEAFF